These T cell receptor beta chains were read from a single sample in a study of shared clonotypes between healthy human individuals. TCRdb's table, derived via immunoSEQ multiplex PCR, lists solely in-frame clones and lacks some. The data contain roughly 1,000,000 clones, approximately 80% of them singletons. The sequenced sample consisted of memory CD4+ T cells from PBMCs. The receptors shown here come from a man between 18 and 35 years old in good health. Some clones in this sample may be carry-over from other donors' samples. CDR3s include the opening cysteine and the closing phenylalanine or tryptophan. The D gene is left open where the match is weak. Some rows have no size entry. The others give once, few or many, or a class for an expanded clone.

once | TRBJ1-2 | TRBV2 | NA | CASSGTERGYGYTF | TGTGCCAGCAGTGGAACAGAGAGGGGCTATGGCTACACCTTC
once | TRBJ2-3 | TRBV5-3 | TRBD2 | CARSLAGRTDTQYF | TGTGCCAGAAGCTTAGCGGGGCGCACAGATACGCAGTATTTT
NA | TRBJ1-2 | TRBV28 | TRBD1 | CASIQGGPGGYTF | TGTGCCAGCATTCAAGGGGGCCCGGGGGGCTACACCTTC
once | TRBJ2-1 | TRBV29-1 | NA | CSVCELGNEQFF | TGCAGCGTTTGTGAGCTGGGCAATGAGCAGTTCTTC
NA | TRBJ2-1 | TRBV11-3 | TRBD2 | CASSSRGGLNEQFF | TGTGCCAGCAGCTCACGGGGGGGGCTTAATGAGCAGTTCTTC
NA | TRBJ1-5 | TRBV5-6 | TRBD1 | CASSIGTGGRNQPQHF | TGTGCCAGCAGCATTGGGACAGGGGGACGCAATCAGCCCCAGCATTTT
NA | TRBJ2-1 | TRBV28 | TRBD2 | CASSLTSGNNEQFF | TGTGCCAGCAGTTTGACTAGCGGGAACAATGAGCAGTTCTTC
once | TRBJ1-1 | TRBV28 | TRBD1 | CASSSPGGRNVEAFF | TGTGCCAGCAGTTCACCAGGGGGCAGGAATGTTGAAGCTTTCTTT
NA | TRBJ2-7 | TRBV28 | NA | CASSVTAPEQYF | TGTGCCAGCAGTGTGACAGCCCCCGAGCAGTACTTC
NA | TRBJ2-5 | TRBV7-2 | NA | CASSFGGARETQYF | TGTGCCAGCAGCTTTGGGGGCGCGAGGGAGACCCAGTACTTC
NA | TRBJ2-5 | TRBV7-2 | NA | CASSSVAFQETQYF | TGTGCCAGCAGCTCAGTAGCTTTTCAAGAGACCCAGTACTTC
NA | TRBJ2-7 | TRBV2 | NA | CASSEQFSYEQYF | TGTGCCAGCAGTGAGCAGTTCTCCTACGAGCAGTACTTC
NA | TRBJ2-4 | TRBV5-4 | TRBD1 | CASSSRTGGDIQYF | TGTGCCAGCAGCTCACGGACAGGGGGAGACATTCAGTACTTC